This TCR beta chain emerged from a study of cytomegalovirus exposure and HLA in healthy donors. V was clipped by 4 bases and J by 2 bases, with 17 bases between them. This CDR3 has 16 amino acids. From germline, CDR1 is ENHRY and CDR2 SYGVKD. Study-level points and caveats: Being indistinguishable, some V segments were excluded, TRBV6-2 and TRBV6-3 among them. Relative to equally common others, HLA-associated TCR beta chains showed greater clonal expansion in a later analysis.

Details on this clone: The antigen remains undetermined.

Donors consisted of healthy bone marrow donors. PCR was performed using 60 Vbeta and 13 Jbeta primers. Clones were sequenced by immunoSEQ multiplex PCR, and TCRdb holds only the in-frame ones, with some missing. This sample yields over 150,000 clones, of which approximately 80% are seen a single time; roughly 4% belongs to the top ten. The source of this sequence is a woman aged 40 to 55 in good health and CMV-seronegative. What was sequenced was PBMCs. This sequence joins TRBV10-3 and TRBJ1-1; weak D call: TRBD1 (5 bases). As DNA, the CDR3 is TGTGCCATCAGTGGTAAGCAGGGAGGGAGAAACACTGAAGCTTTCTTT. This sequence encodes CAISGKQGGRNTEAFF.